This T cell receptor (beta chain) was profiled in a study of blood T cell repertoires in COVID-19. Overall study: Samples of COVID-19 (acute and convalescent) were obtained from the United States, Italy and Spain. T cells, B-cell-depleted T cells, or PBMCs provided the cDNA or gDNA that served as material.

This CDR3 comprises 16 residues. J gave up 6 bases and V 5 bases, and 12 bases lay outside the gene matches. Germline-derived CDR1 and CDR2 are SGHVS and FNYEAQ. How the authors handled the data: Amplification of reference gene primers provided the estimated nucleated cell counts. This table comes from immunoSEQ multiplex PCR, and its TCRdb copy is limited to in-frame clones, with some not included. V, J and clone size derive from that table, while D and trimming were established from the DNA sequence. This sample has around 250,000 clones; roughly nine tenths occur once, and the top ten carry around 4.6%.

The clonotype originates from a woman in her 40s who had recovered from COVID-19. Sequencing input: peripheral blood. The chain links TRBV7-6 to TRBJ1-1; the match to TRBD1 covers 10 bases. CDR3 nucleotides: TGTGCCAGCAGCCCGGGACAGGGGCCCCCTAAAGCTGAAGCTTTCTTT. Protein: CASSPGQGPPKAEAFF.